These 20 T cell receptor beta chains were sequenced from one sample in a study of blood T cell repertoires in COVID-19 (dated by TCRdb to about 2020). The library was made by the immunoSEQ multiplex PCR assay. Imported from immuneACCESS, the table was reduced by TCRdb to in-frame sequences with V and J called. These copies leave out some clones; in studies compared against another copy, an unresolved V gene accounts for under half, and the cause of the remainder is not known. This sample lists around 70,000 clones; approximately 90% were detected once. The ten largest clones add up to approximately 2.8% of the sample. Sequencing input: peripheral blood. These receptors were obtained from a man in his fifties or sixties with COVID-19, enrolled during active disease.

V gene TRBV20-1 combines with J gene TRBJ2-1, with 7 nucleotides matching TRBD2. The CDR3 contains 14 residues. Looked up from germline, CDR1 is DFQATT and CDR2 is SNEGSKA (reference sequence). J gave up 6 bases and V 3 bases, and 8 bases lay outside the gene matches. Here the CDR3 reads CSASGGRAVNEQFF. The CDR3 DNA is TGCAGTGCTAGTGGAGGGAGGGCCGTCAATGAGCAGTTCTTC.

This clone turned up a few times. The sample carries other DNA sequences with the same CDR3. This chain links TRBV7-2 with TRBJ1-5; D uncertain. From germline, CDR1 is SGHTA and CDR2 FQGNSA. The germline V and J ends were trimmed by 1 base and 0 bases, with 10 bases remaining between them. There are 16 residues in the CDR3. The CDR3 DNA reads as TGTGCCAGCAGCTTAGTCCACGAGGGTAGCAATCAGCCCCAGCATTTT. This gives the protein CASSLVHEGSNQPQHF.

The chain recombines TRBV6-5 with TRBJ2-1; D possibly corresponds to TRBD2 (6 bases). Trimming pared 1 base from V and 4 bases from J, leaving 11 bases between. Germline-derived CDR1 and CDR2 are MNHEY and SVGAGI. The CDR3 consists of 15 residues. CDR3 nucleotides: TGTGCCAGCAGTTACTATGGCGGGGCGTACAATGAGCAGTTCTTC. Its protein product is CASSYYGGAYNEQFF.

This chain uses TRBV28 with TRBJ1-5; a weak D match, TRBD1 (5 bases). V dropped 6 bases and J dropped 6 bases, with 12 bases sitting between them. The CDR3 has 13 residues. Germline CDR1 reads MDHEN; CDR2 reads SYDVKM. The CDR3 region has the DNA TGTGCCAGCAGAGTGGAGGGGACTCAGCCCCAGCATTTT. Translated: CASRVEGTQPQHF.

The chain couples TRBV5-4 to TRBJ2-2, with a tentative D call TRBD1 (5 bases). This CDR3 contains 15 residues. In germline, CDR1 is SGHNT, CDR2 YYREEE (reference sequence). The V and J ends lost 4 bases and 3 bases respectively, with 13 bases between them. The CDR3 coding sequence is TGTGCCAGCAGCCAAAGGTCCAGGGACACCGGGGAGCTGTTTTTT. It codes for CASSQRSRDTGELFF.

Comments on this clone: At one end, the junction sequence differs from germline, possibly due to a read error. The chain combines TRBV18 with TRBJ1-2, with 7 bases fitting TRBD1. The CDR3 loop spans 14 amino acids. CDR1 and CDR2 (germline): KGHSH, LQKENI. The chain's CDR3 is CASSPPNPNGQADF. CDR3 nucleotide sequence: TGTGCCAGCTCACCTCCGAACCCCAATGGACAGGCCGACTTC.

This rearrangement joins TRBV6-4 to TRBJ2-3, with D possibly matching TRBD2 (5 bases). Trimming took 2 bases from V and 1 from J, leaving 10 bases between them. Germline V gene lookup returns CDR1 MRHNA and CDR2 SNTAGT. CDR3 size: 15 residues. DNA for the CDR3: TGTGCCAGCAGTGACCGTGCGGGTGGCACAGATACGCAGTATTTT. As protein: CASSDRAGGTDTQYF.

This clone was seen only a few times. In DNA, the CDR3 is TGCGCCAGCAGCTTGGGACAGAACTACGAGCAGTACTTC. Encoded protein: CASSLGQNYEQYF. V usage is TRBV5-1 and J usage is TRBJ2-7, with D possibly TRBD1 on 5 matching bases. The CDR3 has 13 amino acids. CDR1 is SGHRS, CDR2 YFSETQ, per germline. Trimming pared 0 bases from V and 3 bases from J, leaving 7 bases between.

This chain connects TRBV6-2 or TRBV6-3 to TRBJ2-3, with 7 bases lining up with TRBD1. J gave up 2 bases and V 6 bases, and 8 bases lay outside the gene matches. The CDR3 covers 15 residues. Per germline, CDR1 MNHEY and CDR2 SVGEGT. The CDR3 here is CASSYTTGSTDTQYF. In nucleotides, the CDR3 is TGTGCCAGCAGCTATACGACAGGGTCCACAGATACGCAGTATTTT.

Comments on this clone: This sample also contains other DNA sequences that code for the same CDR3. The genes are TRBV19 and TRBJ2-2; D is perhaps TRBD2 (6 bases). The CDR3 totals 16 residues. Between the trimmed V and J ends, which lost 5 bases and 0 bases, there was a span of 13 bases. Germline V lookup: CDR1 LNHDA, CDR2 SQIVND (reference sequence). CDR3 protein: CASSYAGTSNTGELFF. The CDR3 nucleotides read TGTGCCAGTAGTTATGCCGGGACTTCGAACACCGGGGAGCTGTTTTTT.

DNA for the CDR3: TGTGCCTGGAACCCTGGGCAGAACGAACAGTTCTTC. Amino acids: CAWNPGQNEQFF. V gene TRBV30 combines with J gene TRBJ2-1; D is undetermined. CDR1 is GTSNPN and CDR2 is SVGIG in the germline V gene (reference sequence). This CDR3 spans 12 amino acids. The ends were cut back, 4 bases at V and 13 bases at J, with 17 bases in the middle.

This clone showed up just a few times. V and J are TRBV14 and TRBJ2-1, with D maybe TRBD2 (6 bases). Germline V lookup: CDR1 SGHDN, CDR2 FVKESK. The CDR3 runs to 16 residues. The ends were cut back, 4 bases at V and 6 bases at J, with 19 bases in the middle. The CDR3: CASSRLRDSRGNEQFF. CDR3 nucleotide sequence: TGTGCCAGCAGCCGACTACGGGACTCCCGGGGCAATGAGCAGTTCTTC.

This chain connects TRBV6-5 to TRBJ2-1, with 7 bases fitting TRBD1. Germline assignment: CDR1 MNHEY and CDR2 SVGAGI. After removal of 6 bases from V and 6 bases from J, the junction contained 8 bases not matched to a gene. This CDR3 has 14 amino acids. The CDR3: CASSEYRGPNEQFF. The CDR3 DNA follows: TGTGCCAGCAGCGAGTACAGGGGCCCCAATGAGCAGTTCTTC.

This chain joins TRBV5-1 and TRBJ1-2, with TRBD1 identical over 8 bases. CDR1 and CDR2 (germline): SGHRS, YFSETQ. With 5 bases clipped from V and 2 bases from J, the junction kept 8 bases outside the gene matches. The length of the CDR3 is 15 residues. The DNA of the CDR3 is TGCGCCAGCAGGTCGGCAGGGGGCGGAAACTATGGCTACACCTTC. This codes for CASRSAGGGNYGYTF.

This sequence joins TRBV5-1 and TRBJ2-5; 9 nucleotides align to TRBD2. The CDR3 consists of 15 residues. V shed 4 bases, J shed 0 bases, and the junction held 4 bases outside the gene matches. The germline V gene encodes CDR1 SGHRS and CDR2 YFSETQ. The CDR3 DNA sequence: TGCGCCAGCAGCGGGAGCGGGAGGCACCAAGAGACCCAGTACTTC. Encoded protein: CASSGSGRHQETQYF.

This clone was seen only once. The rearrangement joins TRBV6-1 to TRBJ1-4, with 7 bases identical to TRBD1. Trimming removed 3 bases from V and 7 bases from J; junction bases left unmatched: 8. Germline CDR1 is MNHNS and CDR2 is SASEGT. The CDR3 contains 15 residues. The DNA for the CDR3 is TGTGCCAGCAGTGACCCCCAGGGGGACGGTGAAAAACTGTTTTTT. It translates to CASSDPQGDGEKLFF.

This rearrangement joins TRBV3-1 (or the pseudogene TRBV3-2) to TRBJ1-5; 7 nucleotides align to TRBD1. The CDR3 consists of 15 residues. Germline lookup yields CDR1 LGHDT and CDR2 YNNKEL (reference sequence). The V and J ends lost 5 bases and 6 bases, in that order; junction bases with no gene match: 10. The CDR3 region is CASSFRTGVPQPQHF. The CDR3, as DNA: TGTGCCAGCAGCTTCCGGACAGGAGTTCCTCAGCCCCAGCATTTT.

This clone has a handful of counts. The J gene is TRBJ2-7, the V gene TRBV19; TRBD1 matches at 7 bases. Trimming cost V 0 bases and J 3 bases; bases outside gene matches: 11. CDR1 is LNHDA and CDR2 is SQIVND in the germline V gene (reference sequence). The CDR3 consists of 17 residues. This CDR3 reads CASSIEGPTGTVYEQYF. The CDR3 DNA reads TGTGCCAGTAGTATAGAGGGGCCAACCGGGACAGTCTACGAGCAGTACTTC.

The V and J genes are TRBV6-5 and TRBJ2-7, with TRBD1 as a possible D gene (6 bases). Trimming pared 7 bases from V and 2 bases from J, leaving 12 bases between. The CDR3 runs to 13 residues. Germline CDR1 is MNHEY and CDR2 is SVGAGI. This chain's CDR3 is CASNPGQTYEQYV. The CDR3 DNA is TGTGCCAGCAATCCGGGACAAACCTACGAGCAGTACGTC.

This chain links TRBV28 with TRBJ2-5; 7 bases align to TRBD1. Trimming at V came to 6 bases and at J to 5 bases, leaving 6 bases not matched to a gene. This CDR3 is 13 amino acids long. CDR1 is MDHEN, CDR2 SYDVKM, per germline. The CDR3 loop is CASSRQGRETQYF. The CDR3 DNA reads TGTGCCAGCAGCCGACAGGGACGGGAGACCCAGTACTTC.